This T cell receptor (beta chain) originates from a study of T cell responses to AZD1222 COVID-19 vaccine. Produced via immunoSEQ multiplex PCR; TCRdb's table is partial and in-frame only. The table shows 130,000 to 150,000 clones, with 85% to 95% occurring only once. Looked up from germline, CDR1 is MNHEY and CDR2 is SVGAGI. Trimming took 2 bases from V and 7 from J, leaving 17 bases between them. This CDR3 is built from 16 residues. General study points: The reported proportion of spike-specific TCRs targeting unmutated variant regions was nearly half. Spike-specific TCR breadth and depth both grew after two AZD1222 doses. CD4 TCRs covered the whole spike, strongest at regions 160-218 and 743-854.

Note on this clone: As yet, its antigen is unknown.

Sequencing was performed on peripheral blood, taken on day 0 of AZD1222 vaccination. This receptor was taken from an adult in good health. The chain couples TRBV6-5 to TRBJ1-4; possibly TRBD1 for D (5 bases). DNA of the CDR3: TGTGCCAGCAGTTACAGGGCAGGGACGATGGGTGAAAAACTGTTTTTT. Protein: CASSYRAGTMGEKLFF.